This TCR beta chain was sequenced in a study of shared clonotypes between healthy human individuals. A word on this clone: Its antigen remains unidentified.

Findings and limits, study-wide: Naive subsets typically showed greater estimated richness than memory subsets. Among four donors, roughly 5% of naive CD4 clonotypes were found in common.

TCRdb's copy holds only in-frame clones and misses some; the assay was immunoSEQ multiplex PCR. The table has 950,000 to 1,100,000 clones, about 76% seen once. Negatively enriched CD4+ T cells were divided by CD45RA into naive and memory. This CDR3 spans 20 amino acids. V lost 5 bases and J lost 0; bases outside the gene matches: 16. The germline CDR1 and CDR2 sequences are MNHEY and SMNVEV (reference sequence). The chain employs TRBV27 and TRBJ1-1; 12 nucleotides agree with TRBD1. Sequenced sample: memory CD4+ T cells sorted from blood. Regarding subset: CD45RA-negative fraction. The origin of this receptor is a man aged 18-30 years in good health. The CDR3 nucleotides read TGTGCCAGCAGTCCTGGGACAGGGGGCGACCCACGAGCCATGAACACTGAAGCTTTCTTT. It encodes CASSPGTGGDPRAMNTEAFF.